Listed here are 21 T cell receptor beta chains from one sample, sequenced in a study of CD8 T cells in ankylosing spondylitis (dated by TCRdb to about 2017). What the study reported, not specific to this receptor: Blood from ankylosing spondylitis patients appeared to be characterized by a TCR beta motif composed of about eight highly homologous amino acid variants.

Preparation of the library involved 5' RACE. These reads were obtained on an Illumina HiSeq 2500. TCRdb reprocessing: public reads trimmed at Q25 with fastp, clones called with MiXCR, in-frame beta chains kept. Each CDR3 protein gets just one entry, which takes the most common genes and DNA from the rows behind it. Within this sample are some 840,000 distinct CDR3 sequences, with 10% to 15% of them counted one time only. Of the sample, 0.51% falls within the top ten clones. For these receptors, no antigen is known. The source material was blood, either unsorted or a sorted T cell fraction (not recorded which). The receptor source for this set is a male donor with ankylosing spondylitis.

This clonotype was seen many times. The chain couples TRBV7-2 to TRBJ2-5; a possible D gene is TRBD1 (5 bases). The DNA end is a closer match to TRBJ2-3, so the J assignment may be wrong. CDR1 and CDR2 from the germline V gene are SGHTA and FQGNSA. This CDR3 region has 11 residues. The CDR3 region is CASSSQGTQYF. The DNA of the CDR3 is TGTGCCAGCAGCTCCCAGGGTACGCAGTATTTT.

This clonotype appeared a few times. This sequence joins TRBV9 and TRBJ2-1, with 7 bases matching TRBD2. The CDR3 has 14 residues. Germline CDR1 and CDR2: SGDLS and YYNGEE. J was trimmed by 5 bases and V by 0 bases; bases with no gene match: 2. The CDR3 reads CASSVARGDNEQFF. The CDR3 DNA sequence: TGTGCCAGCAGCGTAGCCCGGGGGGACAATGAGCAGTTCTTC.

This clonotype has a count of ten or more. The rearrangement links TRBV29-1 to TRBJ1-1; D uncertain. The CDR3 totals 12 residues. CDR1 SQVTM and CDR2 ANQGSEA come from the germline V gene. The V end lost 7 bases, the J end lost 1 base, and 10 bases lay between the germline ends. CDR3 protein: CSGGGGNTEAFF. The CDR3, as DNA: TGCAGCGGTGGAGGTGGGAACACTGAAGCTTTCTTT.

This rearrangement joins TRBV4-2 to TRBJ2-5; 8 nucleotides agree with TRBD2. Germline values: CDR1 LGHNA, CDR2 YNFKEQ. The CDR3 has 16 residues. Germline trimming cut 4 bases from V and 5 bases from J; bases unmatched to any gene: 12. CDR3 in DNA: TGTGCCAGCAGCCCCGGGGGGGGAGCGAAGACGGAGACCCAGTACTTC. Translated, it gives CASSPGGGAKTETQYF.

This clonotype came up a few times. The rearrangement uses TRBV20-1 and TRBJ2-7; D is perhaps TRBD2 (6 bases). Germline V CDR1 and CDR2: DFQATT, SNEGSKA (reference sequence). V gave up 4 bases and J gave up 2 bases, with 15 bases separating them. The CDR3 extends over 14 amino acids. CDR3 coding DNA: TGCAGTGCTACGTCCCCCGCGGGACCCTACGAGCAGTACTTC. It codes for CSATSPAGPYEQYF.

This clonotype was found a few times. The chain uses TRBV7-8 and TRBJ1-5, with D tentatively TRBD1 (5 bases). Germline V gene sequence: CDR1 SGHVS, CDR2 FQNEAQ. This CDR3 contains 15 residues. V was clipped by 1 base and J by 6 bases, with 13 bases between them. DNA for the CDR3: TGTGCCAGCAGCTTAGTGCGGGGGTTCGGTCAGCCCCAGCATTTT. Its protein is CASSLVRGFGQPQHF. Full variable domain (outside the CDR3, taken from reference TRBV7-8 and TRBJ1-5): GAGVSQSPRYKVAKRGQDVALRCDPISGHVSLFWYQQALGQGPEFLTYFQNEAQLDKSGLPSDRFFAERPEGSVSTLKIQRTQQEDSAVYLCASSLVRGFGQPQHFGDGTRLSIL.

This clonotype occurred many times. The chain is built from TRBV7-6 and TRBJ1-2; TRBD1 matches 12 bases. The germline gives CDR1 SGHVS, CDR2 FNYEAQ. The V gene end was trimmed by 4 bases and the J gene end by 2 bases; junction bases not matched to a gene: 8. This CDR3 has 17 amino acids. CDR3 residues: CASSSLWDRGPNYGYTF. The CDR3 DNA sequence: TGTGCCAGCAGCTCACTATGGGACAGGGGGCCGAACTATGGCTACACCTTC.

This rearrangement joins TRBV7-6 to TRBJ2-2, with 7 bases identical to TRBD1. Germline-derived CDR1 and CDR2 are SGHVS and FNYEAQ. The CDR3 contains 17 residues. Trimming cost V 4 bases and J 2 bases; bases outside gene matches: 10. As DNA, the CDR3 is TGTGCCAGCAGCTCCCGCGCGACAGGGTTCAACACCGGGGAGCTGTTTTTT. This gives the protein CASSSRATGFNTGELFF. The whole variable domain, remainder taken from reference TRBV7-6 and TRBJ2-2, is GAGVSQSPRYKVTKRGQDVALRCDPISGHVSLYWYRQALGQGPEFLTYFNYEAQQDKSGLPNDRFSAERPEGSISTLTIQRTEQRDSAMYRCASSSRATGFNTGELFFGEGSRLTVL.

This chain connects TRBV4-1 to TRBJ1-6; 8 bases map to TRBD1. The CDR3 is made up of 17 amino acids. The V gene's germline CDR1 is MGHRA and CDR2 YSYEKL. With V trimmed by 0 bases and J by 6 bases, 7 bases remained unmatched. CDR3: CASSQDQSGGSNSPLHF. The DNA for the CDR3 is TGCGCCAGCAGCCAAGACCAGTCAGGGGGCAGTAATTCACCCCTCCACTTT.

This clonotype showed up just once. The chain has TRBV20-1 and TRBJ2-7, with TRBD1 matching over 9 bases. There are 14 residues in the CDR3. Losses at the gene ends were 5 bases for V and 0 bases for J; bases not matched to a gene: 5. Looked up from germline, CDR1 is DFQATT and CDR2 is SNEGSKA (reference sequence). The chain's CDR3 is CSAPGTGSSYEQYF. The DNA for the CDR3 is TGCAGTGCTCCTGGGACAGGGAGCTCCTACGAGCAGTACTTC.

The CDR3 protein is CASSQPGLGKDEQYF. CDR3 DNA: TGTGCCAGCAGCCAACCGGGACTAGGTAAAGATGAGCAGTACTTC. The V and J genes are TRBV6-1 and TRBJ2-7; 8 nucleotides agree with TRBD2. V was pared by 6 bases and J by 7 bases, with 14 bases of the junction left unmatched. Germline CDR1 is MNHNS and CDR2 is SASEGT. This CDR3 contains 15 residues.

This clonotype has at least ten counts. The V and J genes are TRBV20-1 and TRBJ1-2; D possibly corresponds to TRBD1 (5 bases). Germline values: CDR1 DFQATT, CDR2 SNEGSKA (reference sequence). V lost 2 bases to trimming and J lost 4 bases, with 23 bases between them. The CDR3 length is 17 residues. CDR3 sequence (DNA): TGCAGTGCTAGACAACCGCGGGTGGCAGGGCAGTTCTATGGCTACACCTTC. It codes for CSARQPRVAGQFYGYTF.

The sample holds a few counts of this clonotype. The chain carries TRBV9 and TRBJ2-3, with TRBD2 as a possible D gene (5 bases). Trimming cost V 4 bases and J 3 bases, with 15 bases left between them. The germline V gene encodes CDR1 SGDLS and CDR2 YYNGEE. The CDR3 contains 15 residues. The CDR3 coding sequence is TGTGCCAGCAGCCGCGACCCCACGGGGACAGATACGCAGTATTTT. Its translation: CASSRDPTGTDTQYF.

The rearrangement uses TRBV5-1 and TRBJ1-2; D unclear. CDR3 size: 13 residues. The V gene lost 6 bases and the J gene lost 3 bases, with 12 bases spanning the gap. Germline V CDR1 and CDR2: SGHRS, YFSETQ. The CDR3 loop is CASTSQPDYGYTF. CDR3 bases: TGCGCCAGCACCTCGCAGCCGGACTATGGCTACACCTTC.

This clonotype was observed at least ten times. V gene TRBV20-1 combines with J gene TRBJ2-7; no definite D call. Trimming cost V 7 bases and J 3 bases, with 10 bases left between them. In germline, CDR1 is DFQATT, CDR2 SNEGSKA (reference sequence). This CDR3 contains 11 residues. The CDR3 nucleotides are TGCAGTGGGACGGCGGACTACGAGCAGTACTTC. This codes for CSGTADYEQYF.

This clonotype turned up a few times. The chain joins TRBV7-2 to TRBJ1-1; a possible D gene is TRBD1 (5 bases). Germline V gene data show CDR1 as SGHTA and CDR2 as FQGNSA. Deletions cut 3 bases from V and 0 bases from J, with 11 bases between. There are 15 residues in the CDR3. The DNA of the CDR3 is TGTGCCAGCAGCTTGTTGACAGTCATGAACACTGAAGCTTTCTTT. This translates into CASSLLTVMNTEAFF. The full variable domain, with the rest looked up from reference TRBV7-2 and TRBJ1-1, is GAGVSQSPSNKVTEKGKDVELRCDPISGHTALYWYRQSLGQGLEFLIYFQGNSAPDKSGLPSDRFSAERTGGSVSTLTIQRTQQEDSAVYLCASSLLTVMNTEAFFGQGTRLTVV.

This clonotype was picked up a small number of times. This rearrangement joins TRBV5-1 to TRBJ1-2; D is unclear. Germline V gene data show CDR1 as SGHRS and CDR2 as YFSETQ. Trimming left V 2 bases short and J 4 bases short, with 9 bases between. This CDR3 has 13 residues. The CDR3 bases are TGCGCCAGCAGCTTAGGCAATCCCTATGGCTACACCTTC. Its protein is CASSLGNPYGYTF.

This clonotype was seen a handful of times. DNA for the CDR3: TGTGCCAGCAGTTTTGCCTTCTCAGATACGCAGTATTTT. Its protein is CASSFAFSDTQYF. The V and J genes are TRBV12-3 or TRBV12-4 and TRBJ2-3; unclear D gene. V was shortened by 3 bases and J by 4 bases, with 8 bases between the two germline ends. CDR3 length: 13 amino acids.

This chain uses TRBV6-6 with TRBJ1-1; maybe TRBD1 (6 bases). The germline gives CDR1 MNHNY, CDR2 SVGAGI (reference sequence). This CDR3 spans 12 amino acids. Between the trimmed V and J ends, which lost 4 bases and 7 bases, there was a span of 10 bases. The CDR3 loop is CASSWGRGEAFF. CDR3 nucleotides: TGTGCCAGCAGTTGGGGGCGGGGTGAAGCTTTCTTT.

The chain is built from TRBV4-3 and TRBJ1-6; D not resolved. The V end was cut by 4 bases, the J end by 8 bases, with 12 bases between. The CDR3 has 14 amino acids. From germline, CDR1 is LGHNA and CDR2 YSLEER. The CDR3 is CASSLNVRYSPLHF. DNA for the CDR3: TGCGCCAGCAGCCTGAATGTTCGGTATTCACCCCTCCACTTT.

The chain has TRBV20-1 and TRBJ1-5; a weak D match, TRBD1 (5 bases). The CDR3 has 13 amino acids. V lost 7 bases, J lost 9 bases, and 19 bases lay in between. Germline V gives CDR1 DFQATT, CDR2 SNEGSKA (reference sequence). In DNA form, the CDR3 reads TGCAGTGTCAAGGACCGAGCAGGGTGGCCCCAGCATTTT. It is translated as CSVKDRAGWPQHF.